This T cell receptor beta chain was obtained from a study of cytomegalovirus exposure and HLA in healthy donors. About the research overall: Earlier findings included some 120 million unique TCR beta sequences obtained from about 180 million T cells. Overall study results and limits: Generally TCR sequences proved uncommon, though certain public TCRs appeared in numerous donors. Analyses of presence/absence relied on an assumption of roughly uniform sequencing depth across donors.

The CDR3 runs to 13 residues. J was trimmed by 7 bases and V by 4 bases; bases with no gene match: 7. CDR1 and CDR2 (germline): GTSNPN, SVGIG (reference sequence). A remark on this clone: Its target is not known.

PCR employed 60 Vbeta and 13 Jbeta primers. The table came from immunoSEQ multiplex PCR; TCRdb's copy has only in-frame clones and leaves some out. The data contain around 150,000 clones, approximately 80% of them seen just once; the ten biggest clones take up about 4.7%. The sample taken for sequencing was PBMCs. This TCR derives from a male donor in good health and CMV-seronegative. The rearrangement uses TRBV30 and TRBJ1-5; 7 bases map to TRBD1. The CDR3 DNA reads as TGTGCCTGGACCCCAGGGGGTCCCCAGCCCCAGCATTTT. Amino acids: CAWTPGGPQPQHF.